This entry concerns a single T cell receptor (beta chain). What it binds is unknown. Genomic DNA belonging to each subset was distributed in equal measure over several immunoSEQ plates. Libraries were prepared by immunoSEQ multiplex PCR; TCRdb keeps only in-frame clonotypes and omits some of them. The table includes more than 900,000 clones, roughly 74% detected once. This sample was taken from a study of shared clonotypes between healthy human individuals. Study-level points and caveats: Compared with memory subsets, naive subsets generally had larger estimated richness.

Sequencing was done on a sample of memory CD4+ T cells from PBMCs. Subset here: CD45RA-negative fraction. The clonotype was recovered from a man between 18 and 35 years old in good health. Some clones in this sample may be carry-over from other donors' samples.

The CDR3 reads CASSSRTSGIYNEQFF. The CDR3 DNA is TGTGCCAGCAGTTCGCGGACTAGCGGGATCTACAATGAGCAGTTCTTC. The gene calls are TRBV28 and TRBJ2-1, with TRBD2 identical over 12 bases. Germline V gene lookup returns CDR1 MDHEN and CDR2 SYDVKM. J gave up 3 bases and V 4 bases, and 4 bases lay outside the gene matches. The CDR3 runs 16 residues.